The rows below give T cell receptor beta chains drawn from one sample of a study of blood T cell repertoires in COVID-19. TCRdb's table, derived via immunoSEQ multiplex PCR, lists solely in-frame clones and lacks some. This sample has 200,000 or so clones; 70% to 90% occur once, and the top ten carry more than 2.5%. Source material: peripheral blood. The receptors derive from a man aged 55 to 70 with acute or convalescent COVID-19. The CDR3 runs from the conserved cysteine through the conserved F or W. Each record gives: V gene, clone size, J gene, D gene, CDR3 protein, CDR3 DNA. The D gene is left open where the match is weak. Expanded clones get a size class; other rows say once, few or many, or leave the size out.

TRBV3-1/TRBV3-2,.,TRBJ2-7,.,CASSRELVPYEQYF,TGTGCCAGCAGCCGCGAACTGGTACCCTACGAGCAGTACTTC
TRBV5-1,few,TRBJ2-7,TRBD2,CASSLVAGGFYEQYF,TGCGCCAGCAGCTTAGTGGCGGGAGGTTTCTACGAGCAGTACTTC
TRBV7-6,.,TRBJ2-3,TRBD2,CASSLVSSGNADTQYF,TGTGCCAGCAGCTTAGTTTCTAGCGGGAATGCGGATACGCAGTATTTT
TRBV24-1,.,TRBJ2-1,TRBD2,CATPGLVYNEQFF,TGTGCCACCCCGGGACTAGTCTACAATGAGCAGTTCTTC
TRBV7-9,.,TRBJ2-2,.,CASSLAIGVGKNTGELFF,TGTGCCAGCAGCTTAGCGATCGGAGTGGGTAAAAACACCGGGGAGCTGTTTTTT
TRBV4-1,.,TRBJ2-7,.,CASSQVGPPYEQYF,TGCGCCAGCAGCCAAGTGGGCCCCCCCTACGAGCAGTACTTC
TRBV4-2,.,TRBJ2-2,TRBD2,CASSPVGLAGGPRTGELFF,TGTGCCAGCAGCCCTGTAGGACTAGCGGGAGGGCCAAGGACCGGGGAGCTGTTTTTT
TRBV18,.,TRBJ2-2,TRBD1,CASLGQGAGELFF,TGTGCCAGCCTCGGACAGGGGGCCGGGGAGCTGTTTTTT
TRBV5-1,.,TRBJ1-2,.,CASSLFPETQGNYGYTF,TGCGCCAGCAGCTTGTTTCCCGAAACGCAGGGAAACTATGGCTACACCTTC
TRBV5-1,.,TRBJ1-3,TRBD1,CASGQTGNSGNTIYF,TGCGCCAGCGGCCAGACAGGGAACTCTGGAAACACCATATATTTT
TRBV6-5,once,TRBJ2-7,TRBD1,CASRLDRVNEQYF,TGTGCCAGCAGGTTGGACAGGGTAAACGAGCAGTACTTC
TRBV28,.,TRBJ1-2,.,CASSSQGGGYTF,TGTGCCAGCAGTTCACAGGGTGGGGGCTACACCTTC
TRBV12-3/TRBV12-4,.,TRBJ1-1,.,CASSFSGGTEAFF,TGTGCCAGCAGTTTTTCGGGGGGCACTGAAGCTTTCTTT
TRBV7-2,once,TRBJ1-1,.,CASSFDLSGTEAFF,TGTGCCAGCAGCTTTGACCTCTCGGGGACTGAAGCTTTCTTT
TRBV11-3,.,TRBJ2-7,.,CASSLGASGTYEQYF,TGTGCCAGCAGCTTAGGCGCGAGCGGAACCTACGAGCAGTACTTC